This TCR beta chain was recovered during a study of cytomegalovirus exposure and HLA in healthy donors. Study outcomes and limitations: Earlier results showed most TCR beta V segments being productive about 90% or about 30% of the time. Most CMV-associated TCR beta chains appeared HLA-restricted in a later analysis.

Details on this clone: Its specificity is unknown.

While unrecorded immune exposures were likely, the donors were nominally healthy when sampled. Germline loops: CDR1 SGHRS, CDR2 YFSETQ. The CDR3 is 16 amino acids. V shed 4 bases and J shed 1 base, with 17 bases lying between them. Vbeta (60) and Jbeta (13) primers were used in the PCR. In the original analysis: Later, an analysis found 65 million to 85 million unique TCR beta chains, and 9.5 million to 11 million of these were shared. Assay used: immunoSEQ multiplex PCR; TCRdb lists only in-frame clones, some missing. The V and J calls and the clone size are those of that table, but D and trimming were determined from the DNA. Seen here are 170,000 or so clones, 70% to 85% observed once, and the top ten hold about 1.5%.

The chain combines TRBV5-1 with TRBJ2-5; D is possibly TRBD2 (6 bases). This clonotype originated in a woman aged 30 to 39 in good health and CMV-seropositive. Sequencing used PBMCs. The CDR3 coding sequence is TGCGCCAGCAGCCCCGCCTCCGGGGGTTTCCAAGAGACCCAGTACTTC. Protein: CASSPASGGFQETQYF. Full variable domain (missing parts from reference TRBV5-1 and TRBJ2-5): KAGVTQTPRYLIKTRGQQVTLSCSPISGHRSVSWYQQTPGQGLQFLFEYFSETQRNKGNFPGRFSGRQFSNSRSEMNVSTLELGDSALYLCASSPASGGFQETQYFGPGTRLLVL.